Detailed here is one TCR beta chain. CDR1 and CDR2 from the germline V gene are LGHNA and YNFKEQ. V was cut by 1 base and J by 0 bases, with 10 bases left in between. The CDR3 spans 16 residues. TCRdb's table, derived via immunoSEQ multiplex PCR, lists solely in-frame clones and lacks some. This sample carries about 67,000 clones, 75% to 90% of them seen once, and the ten largest clones take 4% to 5%. The data belong to a study of OX40 agonist ivuxolimab in advanced cancers. The sample was CD4+ or CD8+ T cells sorted from blood, taken in a trial of the OX40 agonist ivuxolimab. V and J are TRBV4-2 and TRBJ1-5; no clear D gene. The sequence was collected from an adult with an advanced solid tumor such as melanoma, head and neck, liver or kidney cancer. The CDR3 DNA sequence: TGTGCCAGCAGCCAAGGGCAGACAAATAGCAATCAGCCCCAGCATTTT. This sequence encodes CASSQGQTNSNQPQHF.